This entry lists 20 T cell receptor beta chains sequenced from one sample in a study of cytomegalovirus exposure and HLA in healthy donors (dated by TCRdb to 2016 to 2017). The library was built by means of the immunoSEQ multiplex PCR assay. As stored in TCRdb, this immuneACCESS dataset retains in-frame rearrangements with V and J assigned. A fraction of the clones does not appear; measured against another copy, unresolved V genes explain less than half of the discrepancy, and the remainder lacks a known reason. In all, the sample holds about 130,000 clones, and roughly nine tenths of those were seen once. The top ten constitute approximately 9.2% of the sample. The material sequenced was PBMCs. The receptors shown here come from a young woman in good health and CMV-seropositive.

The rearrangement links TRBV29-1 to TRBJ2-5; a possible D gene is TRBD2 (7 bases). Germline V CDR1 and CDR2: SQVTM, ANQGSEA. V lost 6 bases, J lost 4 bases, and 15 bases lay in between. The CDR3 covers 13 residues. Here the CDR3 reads CSVDGGAPETQYF. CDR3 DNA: TGCAGCGTGGATGGGGGGGCGCCAGAGACCCAGTACTTC.

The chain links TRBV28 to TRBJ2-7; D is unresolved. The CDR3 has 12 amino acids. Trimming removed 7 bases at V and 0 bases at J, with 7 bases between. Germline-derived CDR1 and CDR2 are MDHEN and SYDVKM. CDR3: CASTLSSYEQYF. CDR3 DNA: TGTGCCAGCACCCTTAGCTCCTACGAGCAGTACTTC.

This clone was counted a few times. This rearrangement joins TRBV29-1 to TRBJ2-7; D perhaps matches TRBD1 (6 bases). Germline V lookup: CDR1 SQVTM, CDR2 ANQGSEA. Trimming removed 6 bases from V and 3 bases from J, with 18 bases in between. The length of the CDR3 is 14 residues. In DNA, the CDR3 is TGCAGCGTCATAGGGCAGGGGAAAAACTACGAGCAGTACTTC. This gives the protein CSVIGQGKNYEQYF.

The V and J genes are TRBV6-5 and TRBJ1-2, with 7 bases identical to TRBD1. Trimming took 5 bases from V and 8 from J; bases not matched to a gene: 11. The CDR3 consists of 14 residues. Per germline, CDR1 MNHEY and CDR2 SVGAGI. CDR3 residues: CASSRGQRTVGYTF. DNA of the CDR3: TGTGCCAGCAGTCGGGGACAGAGGACGGTCGGCTACACCTTC.

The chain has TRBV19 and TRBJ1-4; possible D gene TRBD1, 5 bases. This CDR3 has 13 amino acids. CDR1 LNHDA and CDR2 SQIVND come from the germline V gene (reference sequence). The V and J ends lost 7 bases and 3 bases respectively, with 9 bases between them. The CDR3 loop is CASIDSPNEKLFF. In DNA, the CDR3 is TGTGCCAGTATAGACAGTCCTAATGAAAAACTGTTTTTT.

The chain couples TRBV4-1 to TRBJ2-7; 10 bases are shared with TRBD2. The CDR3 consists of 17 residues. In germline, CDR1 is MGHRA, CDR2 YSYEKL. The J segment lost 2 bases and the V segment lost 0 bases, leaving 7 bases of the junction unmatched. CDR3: CASSQDRLAGVPYEQYF. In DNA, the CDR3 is TGCGCCAGCAGCCAAGATAGGCTAGCGGGGGTCCCCTACGAGCAGTACTTC.

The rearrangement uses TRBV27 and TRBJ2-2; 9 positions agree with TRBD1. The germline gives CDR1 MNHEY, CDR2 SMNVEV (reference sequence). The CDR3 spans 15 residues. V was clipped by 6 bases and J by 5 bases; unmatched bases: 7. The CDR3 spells CASSRTGTGTGELFF. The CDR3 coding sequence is TGTGCCAGCAGCCGCACCGGGACAGGGACCGGGGAGCTGTTTTTT.

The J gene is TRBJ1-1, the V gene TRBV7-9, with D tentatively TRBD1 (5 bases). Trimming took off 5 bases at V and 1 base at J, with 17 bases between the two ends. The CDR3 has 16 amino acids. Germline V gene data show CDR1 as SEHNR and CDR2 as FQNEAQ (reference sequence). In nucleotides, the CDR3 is TGTGCCAGCAGCCCTAAAGGGGCAGGGCGGAACACTGAAGCTTTCTTT. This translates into CASSPKGAGRNTEAFF.

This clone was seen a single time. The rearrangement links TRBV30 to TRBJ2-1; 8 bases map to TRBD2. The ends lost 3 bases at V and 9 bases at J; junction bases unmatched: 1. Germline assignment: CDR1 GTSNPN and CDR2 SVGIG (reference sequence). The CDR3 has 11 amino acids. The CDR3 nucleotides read TGTGCCTGGAGCGGGGGGGGTGAGCAGTTCTTC. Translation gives CAWSGGGEQFF.

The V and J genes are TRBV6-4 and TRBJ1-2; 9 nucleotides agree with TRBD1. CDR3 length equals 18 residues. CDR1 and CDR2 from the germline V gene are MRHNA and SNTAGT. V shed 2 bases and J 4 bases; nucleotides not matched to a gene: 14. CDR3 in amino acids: CASSDGEKDRGFGYGYTF. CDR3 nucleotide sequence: TGTGCCAGCAGTGACGGGGAAAAGGACAGGGGTTTCGGCTATGGCTACACCTTC.

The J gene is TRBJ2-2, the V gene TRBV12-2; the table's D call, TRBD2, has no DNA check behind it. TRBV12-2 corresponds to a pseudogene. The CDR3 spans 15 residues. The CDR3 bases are TGTGCAAGTCGCCCCTGGGGATGGGGAGGCGGGGAGCTGTTTTTT. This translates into CASRPWGWGGGELFF.

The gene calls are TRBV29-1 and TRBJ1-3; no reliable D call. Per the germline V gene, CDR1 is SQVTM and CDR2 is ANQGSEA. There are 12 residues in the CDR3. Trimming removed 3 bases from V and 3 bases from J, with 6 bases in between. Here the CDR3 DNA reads TGCAGCGTTGATAGCAGTGGAAACACCATATATTTT. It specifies CSVDSSGNTIYF.

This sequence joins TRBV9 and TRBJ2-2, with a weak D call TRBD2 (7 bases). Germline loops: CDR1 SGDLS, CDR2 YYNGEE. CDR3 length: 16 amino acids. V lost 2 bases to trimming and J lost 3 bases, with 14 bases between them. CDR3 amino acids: CASSVRRGGDTGELFF. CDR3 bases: TGTGCCAGCAGCGTTAGGAGGGGGGGCGACACCGGGGAGCTGTTTTTT.

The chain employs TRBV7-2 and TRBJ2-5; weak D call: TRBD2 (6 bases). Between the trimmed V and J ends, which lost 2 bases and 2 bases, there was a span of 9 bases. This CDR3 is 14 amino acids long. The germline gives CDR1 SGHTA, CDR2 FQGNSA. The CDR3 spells CASSLLGGQETQYF. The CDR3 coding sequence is TGTGCCAGCAGCTTACTTGGGGGGCAAGAGACCCAGTACTTC.

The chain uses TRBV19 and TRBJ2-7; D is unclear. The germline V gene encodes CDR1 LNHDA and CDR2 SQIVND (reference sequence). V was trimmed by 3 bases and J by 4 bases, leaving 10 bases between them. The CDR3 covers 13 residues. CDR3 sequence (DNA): TGTGCCAGTAGTATCCGTGGGCAGTACGAGCAGTACTTC. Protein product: CASSIRGQYEQYF. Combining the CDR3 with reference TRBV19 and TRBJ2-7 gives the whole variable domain DGGITQSPKYLFRKEGQNVTLSCEQNLNHDAMYWYRQDPGQGLRLIYYSQIVNDFQKGDIAEGYSVSREKKESFPLTVTSAQKNPTAFYLCASSIRGQYEQYFGPGTRLTVT.

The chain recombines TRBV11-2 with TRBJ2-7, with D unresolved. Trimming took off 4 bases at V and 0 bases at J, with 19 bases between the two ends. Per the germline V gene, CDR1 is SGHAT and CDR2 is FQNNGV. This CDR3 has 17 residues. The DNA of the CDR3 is TGTGCCAGCAGCTCCATCCCGACGGGTCTCGCCTCCTACGAGCAGTACTTC. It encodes CASSSIPTGLASYEQYF.

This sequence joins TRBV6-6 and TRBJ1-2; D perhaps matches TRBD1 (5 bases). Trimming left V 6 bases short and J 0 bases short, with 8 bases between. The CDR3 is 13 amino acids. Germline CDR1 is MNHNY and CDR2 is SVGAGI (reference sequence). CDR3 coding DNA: TGTGCCAGCAGGGGGGGGGCTAACTATGGCTACACCTTC. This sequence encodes CASRGGANYGYTF.

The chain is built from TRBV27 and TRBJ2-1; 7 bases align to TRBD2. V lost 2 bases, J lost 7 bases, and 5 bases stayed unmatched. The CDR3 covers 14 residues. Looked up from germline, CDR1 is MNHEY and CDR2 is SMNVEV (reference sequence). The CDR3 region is CASSLRGVGNEQFF. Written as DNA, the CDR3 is TGTGCCAGCAGTTTACGGGGGGTCGGTAATGAGCAGTTCTTC.

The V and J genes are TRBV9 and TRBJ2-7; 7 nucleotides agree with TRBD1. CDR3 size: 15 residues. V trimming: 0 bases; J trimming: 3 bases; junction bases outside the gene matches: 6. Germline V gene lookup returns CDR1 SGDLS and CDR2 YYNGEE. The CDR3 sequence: CASSVEGRGNYEQYF. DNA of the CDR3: TGTGCCAGCAGCGTAGAGGGCAGGGGGAACTACGAGCAGTACTTC. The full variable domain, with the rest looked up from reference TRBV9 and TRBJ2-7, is DSGVTQTPKHLITATGQRVTLRCSPRSGDLSVYWYQQSLDQGLQFLIQYYNGEERAKGNILERFSAQQFPDLHSELNLSSLELGDSALYFCASSVEGRGNYEQYFGPGTRLTVT.

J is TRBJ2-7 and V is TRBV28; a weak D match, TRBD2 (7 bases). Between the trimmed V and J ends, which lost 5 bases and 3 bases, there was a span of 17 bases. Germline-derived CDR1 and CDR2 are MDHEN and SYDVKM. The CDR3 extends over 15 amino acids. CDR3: CASSQMGGAFYEQYF. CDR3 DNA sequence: TGTGCCAGCAGTCAAATGGGGGGGGCCTTCTACGAGCAGTACTTC.